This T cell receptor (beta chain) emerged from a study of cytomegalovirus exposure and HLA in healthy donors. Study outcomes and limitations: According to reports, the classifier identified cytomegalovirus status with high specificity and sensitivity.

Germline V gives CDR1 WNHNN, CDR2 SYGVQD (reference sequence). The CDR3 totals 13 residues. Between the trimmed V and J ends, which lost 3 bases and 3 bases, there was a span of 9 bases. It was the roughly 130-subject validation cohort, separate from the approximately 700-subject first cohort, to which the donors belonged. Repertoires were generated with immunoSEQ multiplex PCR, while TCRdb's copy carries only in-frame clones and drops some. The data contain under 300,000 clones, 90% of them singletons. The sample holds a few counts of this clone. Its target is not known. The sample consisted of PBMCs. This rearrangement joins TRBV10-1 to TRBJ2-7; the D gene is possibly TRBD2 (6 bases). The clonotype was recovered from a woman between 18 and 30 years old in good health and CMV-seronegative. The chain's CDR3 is CASSDGGLYEQYF. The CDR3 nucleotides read TGCGCCAGCAGTGATGGGGGACTCTACGAGCAGTACTTC.